These T cell receptor beta chains were read from a single sample in a study of T cells in Graves' hyperthyroidism and ophthalmopathy. From the multiplex PCR reads, TCRdb called clonotypes with MiXCR, one entry per CDR3 protein. The table has fewer than 200,000 distinct CDR3 sequences, just under 9.5% seen once. Material for sequencing was blood. The origin of the receptors is a woman aged 18 to 35 with Graves' hyperthyroidism that later progressed to Graves' ophthalmopathy. CDR3s include the opening cysteine and the closing phenylalanine or tryptophan. D genes are given only for firm matches. Clone size is stated in some rows and not others, as once, few, many or a class when expanded.

D	size	J	V	DNA	CDR3
TRBD2	.	TRBJ2-1	TRBV7-9	TGTGCCAGCAGCTTAATCGGACTAGCGGCACACAATGAGCAGTTCTTC	CASSLIGLAAHNEQFF
.	many	TRBJ2-1	TRBV6-1	TGTGCCAGCAGTCAAGGGGGCTCCTACAATGAGCAGTTCTTC	CASSQGGSYNEQFF
.	many	TRBJ1-4	TRBV3-1	TGTGCCAGCAGCCAGGGCCATTCGGGTGAAAAACTGTTTTTT	CASSQGHSGEKLFF
TRBD1	many	TRBJ1-5	TRBV19	TGTGCCAGCGCGGGACAGGGGGCGGTGAGCAATCAGCCCCAGCATTTT	CASAGQGAVSNQPQHF
TRBD2	many	TRBJ2-5	TRBV20-1	TGCAGTGCTAGAGGCGGGAGGGCAAAGTATGAGACCCAGTACTTC	CSARGGRAKYETQYF
TRBD1	many	TRBJ1-1	TRBV3-1	TGTGCCAGCAGCCAATTGGGAGGGGGCTACACTGAAGCTTTCTTT	CASSQLGGGYTEAFF
TRBD2	many	TRBJ2-1	TRBV7-9	TGTGCCAGCAGCTTACCCCCAAGCGGGGGGCCATCCTACAATGAGCAGTTCTTC	CASSLPPSGGPSYNEQFF
TRBD1	.	TRBJ1-5	TRBV7-9	TGTGCCAGCAGCGCGGGACAGGATAGCAATCAGCCCCAGCATTTT	CASSAGQDSNQPQHF
.	few	TRBJ1-6	TRBV30	TGTGCCTGGAGTCTAGAAACTGGAATGAGCTCCTATAATTCACCCCTCCACTTT	CAWSLETGMSSYNSPLHF
.	many	TRBJ1-1	TRBV29-1	TGCAGCGTTCGGTCAGCAGACCTAAGGACTGAAGCTTTCTTT	CSVRSADLRTEAFF
.	many	TRBJ2-7	TRBV6-1	TGTGCCAGCAGACGGACGGACGGAACCTACGAGCAGTACTTC	CASRRTDGTYEQYF
TRBD1	many	TRBJ1-4	TRBV2	TGTGCCAGCAGGGTAACTAGGACAGGTTATAATGAAAAACTGTTTTTT	CASRVTRTGYNEKLFF
.	.	TRBJ2-7	TRBV20-1	TGCAGTGCTAGTGGCGGCGAGGGATTTTACGAGCAGTACTTC	CSASGGEGFYEQYF
TRBD1	.	TRBJ1-4	TRBV6-1	TGTGCCAGCAGAACCCAGGGGGCGCCTGAAAAACTGTTTTTT	CASRTQGAPEKLFF
.	.	TRBJ2-7	TRBV5-5	TGTGCCAGCAGCCCACCGGGGATCAGATCCGGGGAGCAGTACTTC	CASSPPGIRSGEQYF
.	medium-sized	TRBJ1-1	TRBV20-1	TGCAGTGCCACCGGGACAAATAACCCAAACACTGAAGCTTTCTTT	CSATGTNNPNTEAFF
.	.	TRBJ1-1	TRBV20-1	TGCAGTGCTACGACAGCCCAAATCACTGAAGCTTTCTTT	CSATTAQITEAFF
.	many	TRBJ1-1	TRBV20-1	TGCAGTGCTAGAGCCGCACAGATGAACACTGAAGCTTTCTTT	CSARAAQMNTEAFF
.	.	TRBJ2-5	TRBV15	TGTGCCACCAGCACTCCGCAAGAGACCCAGTACTTC	CATSTPQETQYF
.	few	TRBJ2-3	TRBV7-9	TGTGCCAGCAGCTTAGATCTTAGCGGAGACACAGATACGCAGTATTTT	CASSLDLSGDTDTQYF
.	many	TRBJ2-7	TRBV7-8	TGTGCCAGCAGCTTAGCCCCGAAACCTAGGGGGTACGAGCAGTACTTC	CASSLAPKPRGYEQYF
TRBD1	many	TRBJ2-7	TRBV6-1	TGTGCCAGCAGTCCTACAGGGGACGAGCAGTACTTC	CASSPTGDEQYF